This record covers a single T cell receptor (beta chain). This clone was observed a few times. Its target antigen remains unknown. Per-base qualities were not stored, and no clone one base away is much larger. The CDR3 contains 13 residues, cysteine and phenylalanine counted. Solely the CDR3 DNA is kept, with 39 bases framed from the first base. From the germline V gene, CDR1 is MRHNA and CDR2 is SNTAGT. For this chain, trimming is 7 bases at the V end and 0 bases at the J end, and the number of junction bases without a gene match is 1. The data were obtained in a study of OX40 agonist ivuxolimab in advanced cancers. About the investigation overall: Ivuxolimab was an agonistic, fully human IgG2 monoclonal antibody directed against OX40 (CD134), a costimulatory receptor. Patients were allowed to have had prior anti-PD-1, anti-PD-L1 or anti-CTLA-4 therapy, and approximately 39% of the dose-escalation patients had been treated with checkpoint inhibitors. Intravenous ivuxolimab was administered to patients every 2 weeks at six dose levels: 0.01, 0.1, 0.3, 1.5, 3 and 10 mg/kg. The paper reports the monotherapy dose-escalation portion (N of about 54 patients) of the phase I ivuxolimab trial. Partial responses were achieved by three dose-escalation patients, of whom one had hepatocellular carcinoma and two had cutaneous melanoma. In the dose-escalation cohort, approximately 82% of patients were male, and the mean age was approximately 64 years, with a range of about 23 to 90. The purpose of peripheral TCRbeta sequencing was to test whether ivuxolimab changed TCR sequence diversity and led to clonal T-cell expansion. Of the roughly 52 dose-escalation patients, hepatocellular carcinoma was present in approximately 20, melanoma in around 15, renal cell carcinoma in 9 and head and neck cancer in 9. The paper as a whole reports these results and caveats: Low levels of normalized T-cell clonal expansion were also shown by some nonresponding patients. Which antigens the clonally expanded peripheral T cells were specific for was not determined. On average, CD8+ T cells showed more expanded clones than CD4+ T cells after ivuxolimab. In partial responders in the 0.1-3.0 mg/kg groups, normalized peripheral clonal expansion was found to be among the lowest, especially among CD8+ T cells. At doses from 0.1 to 3.0 mg/kg, clonal expansion was seen in both CD4+ and CD8+ blood T cells between baseline and week 6.

For sequencing of the TCRbeta CDR3 region, genomic DNA was extracted from the sorted cells. TCRbeta CDR3 regions were sequenced using the immunoSEQ Assay. The source is immuneACCESS, and TCRdb retained only in-frame sequences with V and J called. Part of the clones is not carried over; for the studies checked, unresolved V genes explain less than half of this, and the remainder is unexplained. The sample records some 72,000 clones, 84% of which are singletons. The top ten clonotypes cover 0.45% to 0.6% of the sample. Patients with autoimmune disease history or receiving systemic immunosuppression were excluded from the trial. Peripheral blood for TCR sequencing was collected from all dose cohorts at baseline, on cycle 4 day 1, and on cycle 7 day 1. Samples came from an open-label, multicenter, first-in-human phase I dose-escalation trial of ivuxolimab. The trial enrolled adults with locally advanced or metastatic head and neck squamous cell, hepatocellular, melanoma or renal cell carcinoma. Before TCR sequencing, CD4+ and CD8+ T cells were separately sorted from peripheral blood.

The specimen was CD4+ or CD8+ T cells sorted from blood, collected in a trial of the OX40 agonist ivuxolimab. This sequence was found in an adult with an advanced solid tumor such as melanoma, head and neck, liver or kidney cancer. Recombination connected TRBV6-4 to TRBJ2-7, with 9 junctional bases fitting TRBD2. The DNA sequence is as follows: TGTGCCAGCACTAGCGGGGCCTCCTACGAGCAGTACTTC. Translated, it gives CASTSGASYEQYF.